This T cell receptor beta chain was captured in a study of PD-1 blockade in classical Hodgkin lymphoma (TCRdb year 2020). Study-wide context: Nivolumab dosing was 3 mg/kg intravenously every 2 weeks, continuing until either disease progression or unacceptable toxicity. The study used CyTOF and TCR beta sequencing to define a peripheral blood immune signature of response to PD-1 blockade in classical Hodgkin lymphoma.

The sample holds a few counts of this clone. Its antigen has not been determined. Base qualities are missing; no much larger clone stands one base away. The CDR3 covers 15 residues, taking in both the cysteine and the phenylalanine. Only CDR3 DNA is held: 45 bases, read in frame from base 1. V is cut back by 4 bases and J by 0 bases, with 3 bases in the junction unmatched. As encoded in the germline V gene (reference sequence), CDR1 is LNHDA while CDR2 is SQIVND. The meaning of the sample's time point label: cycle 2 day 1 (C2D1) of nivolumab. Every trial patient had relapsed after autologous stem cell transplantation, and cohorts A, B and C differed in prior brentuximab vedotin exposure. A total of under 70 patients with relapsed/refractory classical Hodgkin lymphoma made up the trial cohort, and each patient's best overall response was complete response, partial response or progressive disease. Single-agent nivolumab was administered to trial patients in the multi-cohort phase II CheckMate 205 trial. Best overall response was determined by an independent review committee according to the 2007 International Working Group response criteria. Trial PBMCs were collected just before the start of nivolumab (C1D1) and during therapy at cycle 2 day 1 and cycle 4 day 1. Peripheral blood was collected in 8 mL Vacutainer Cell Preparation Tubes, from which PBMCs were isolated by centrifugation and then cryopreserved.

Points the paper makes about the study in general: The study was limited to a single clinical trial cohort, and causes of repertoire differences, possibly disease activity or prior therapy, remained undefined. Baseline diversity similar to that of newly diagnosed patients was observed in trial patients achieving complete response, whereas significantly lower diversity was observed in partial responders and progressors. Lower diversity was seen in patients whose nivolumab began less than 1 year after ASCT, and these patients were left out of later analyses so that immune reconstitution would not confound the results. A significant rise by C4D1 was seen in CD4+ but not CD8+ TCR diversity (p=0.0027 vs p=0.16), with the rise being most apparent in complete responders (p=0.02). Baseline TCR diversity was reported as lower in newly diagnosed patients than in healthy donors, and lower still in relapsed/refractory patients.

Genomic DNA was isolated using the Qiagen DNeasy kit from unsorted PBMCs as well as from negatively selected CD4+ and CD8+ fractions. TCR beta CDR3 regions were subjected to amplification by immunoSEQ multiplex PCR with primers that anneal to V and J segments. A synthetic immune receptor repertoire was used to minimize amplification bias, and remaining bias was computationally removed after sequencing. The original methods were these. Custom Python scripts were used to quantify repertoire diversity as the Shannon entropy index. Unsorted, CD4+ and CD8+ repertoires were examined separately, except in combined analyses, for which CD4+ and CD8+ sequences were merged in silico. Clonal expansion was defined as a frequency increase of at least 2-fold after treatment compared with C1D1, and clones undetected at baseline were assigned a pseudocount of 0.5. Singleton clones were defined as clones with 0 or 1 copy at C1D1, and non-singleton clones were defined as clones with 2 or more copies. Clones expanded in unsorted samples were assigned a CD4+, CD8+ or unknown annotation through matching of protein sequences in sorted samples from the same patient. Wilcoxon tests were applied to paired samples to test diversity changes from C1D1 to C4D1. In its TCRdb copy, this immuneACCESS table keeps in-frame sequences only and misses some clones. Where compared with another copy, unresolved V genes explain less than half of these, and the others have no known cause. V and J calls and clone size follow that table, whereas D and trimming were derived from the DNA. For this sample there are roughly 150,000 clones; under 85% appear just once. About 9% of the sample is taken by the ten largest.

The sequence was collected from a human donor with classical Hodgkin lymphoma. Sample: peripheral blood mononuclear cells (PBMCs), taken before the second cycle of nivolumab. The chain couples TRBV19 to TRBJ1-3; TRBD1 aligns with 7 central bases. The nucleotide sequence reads TGTGCCAGTAGTAGGGGACAGATCTCTGGAAACACCATATATTTT. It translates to CASSRGQISGNTIYF.